The 30 T cell receptor beta chains listed next were all sequenced from one sample in a study of Ad26.COV2.S vaccination and SARS-CoV-2 variants. Treatment here: 15 to 20 received Ad26.COV2.S at low or high dose, single or two shots; 5 received placebo; per-sample allocation not given. Sampling was performed 63 days after the first vaccine or placebo injection. Using immunoSEQ multiplex PCR, the repertoire was profiled, and TCRdb retains in-frame clones only, with some absent. Altogether roughly 460,000 clones are present, roughly 87% being singletons, with the ten largest covering 1.5% to 2%. The source material was peripheral blood, sampled in a trial of Ad26.COV2.S vaccine versus placebo. These receptors came from a person between 18 and 60 years old who received the Ad26.COV2.S COVID-19 vaccine or a placebo.

The count of this clone is one. This chain joins TRBV24-1 and TRBJ2-3; D remains ambiguous. V was pared by 0 bases and J by 4 bases, with 4 bases between. The CDR3 is made up of 13 amino acids. From germline, CDR1 is KGHDR and CDR2 SFDVKD. CDR3 protein: CATSDLPADTQYF. CDR3 DNA sequence: TGTGCCACCAGTGATTTGCCAGCAGATACGCAGTATTTT.

The J gene is TRBJ2-2, the V gene TRBV25-1, with D hard to call. The CDR3 covers 13 residues. V lost 4 bases, J lost 1 base, and 4 bases lay in between. Germline CDR1 and CDR2: MGHDK and SYGVNS. CDR3 sequence reads: CASSGGNTGELFF. In nucleotides, the CDR3 is TGTGCCAGCAGTGGTGGGAACACCGGGGAGCTGTTTTTT.

As for this clone: At the DNA level, this CDR3 is encoded by other sequences in the same sample as well. The chain has TRBV5-1 and TRBJ2-5; no definite D call. This CDR3 is 11 amino acids long. Germline V lookup: CDR1 SGHRS, CDR2 YFSETQ. V was shortened by 5 bases and J by 5 bases, with 7 bases between the two germline ends. The CDR3 nucleotides read TGCGCCAGCAGTTCCGGGGAGACCCAGTACTTC. It encodes CASSSGETQYF.

This sequence joins TRBV11-3 and TRBJ2-7; no definite D call. Trimming shortened V by 1 base and J by 2 bases, and 9 bases separated the two germline ends. The CDR3 loop spans 14 amino acids. Germline V gene sequence: CDR1 SGHNT, CDR2 YENEEA. This chain's CDR3 is CASSLGSGPYEQYF. The CDR3 coding sequence is TGTGCCAGCAGCTTAGGGTCCGGTCCCTACGAGCAGTACTTC. Supplemented by reference TRBV11-3 and TRBJ2-7, the full variable domain reads EAGVVQSPRYKIIEKKQPVAFWCNPISGHNTLYWYLQNLGQGPELLIRYENEEAVDDSQLPKDRFSAERLKGVDSTLKIQPAELGDSAVYLCASSLGSGPYEQYFGPGTRLTVT.

V and J are TRBV2 and TRBJ1-1, with D possibly TRBD1 on 5 matching bases. In germline, CDR1 is SNHLY, CDR2 FYNNEI. The length of the CDR3 is 12 residues. The V end was cut by 10 bases, the J end by 1 base, with 10 bases between. CDR3 in amino acids: CAIKTENTEAFF. As DNA, the CDR3 is TGTGCCATCAAGACAGAGAACACTGAAGCTTTCTTT.

This clone was counted many times. The rearrangement uses TRBV7-2 and TRBJ2-7, with D perhaps given as TRBD1 or TRBD2 (5 bases each). Germline CDR1 is SGHTA and CDR2 is FQGNSA. Trimming took off 5 bases at V and 9 bases at J, with 20 bases between the two ends. This CDR3 has 14 residues. The CDR3 DNA follows: TGTGCCAGCAGCCTTCCGGGGCTAGCCCGCGGGCAGTACTTC. Translated, it gives CASSLPGLARGQYF.

This clone was seen only once. This sequence joins TRBV11-2 and TRBJ1-6; 7 bases fit TRBD1. J gave up 0 bases and V 5 bases, and 10 bases lay outside the gene matches. There are 18 residues in the CDR3. The germline CDR1 and CDR2 sequences are SGHAT and FQNNGV. CDR3 loop: CASSRQGVLSSYNSPLHF. The CDR3 nucleotides read TGTGCCAGCAGCCGACAGGGAGTCTTGAGCTCCTATAATTCACCCCTCCACTTT.

This sequence joins TRBV5-5 and TRBJ1-4, with D unclear. CDR1 SGHKS and CDR2 YYEKEE come from the germline V gene (reference sequence). The CDR3 runs 15 residues. The V end was cut by 0 bases, the J end by 4 bases, with 10 bases between. The CDR3 bases are TGTGCCAGCAGCTTGGTCGGGGAAATTAATGAAAAACTGTTTTTT. Residues: CASSLVGEINEKLFF. The variable domain in full, with the rest retrieved from reference TRBV5-5 and TRBJ1-4, is DAGVTQSPTHLIKTRGQQVTLRCSPISGHKSVSWYQQVLGQGPQFIFQYYEKEERGRGNFPDRFSARQFPNYSSELNVNALLLGDSALYLCASSLVGEINEKLFFGSGTQLSVL.

This chain uses TRBV7-2 with TRBJ2-3, with D possibly TRBD1 on 5 matching bases. CDR1 is SGHTA and CDR2 is FQGNSA in the germline V gene. The CDR3 loop spans 18 amino acids. The ends were cut back, 5 bases at V and 1 base at J, with 22 bases in the middle. CDR3 nucleotides: TGTGCCAGCAGCGCCAGGGCTAAATTCTTGACTGGCACAGATACGCAGTATTTT. Its protein is CASSARAKFLTGTDTQYF.

This clone was detected only once. This chain joins TRBV11-2 and TRBJ1-2; D unclear. Trimming left V 2 bases short and J 1 base short, with 8 bases between. Per germline, CDR1 SGHAT and CDR2 FQNNGV. The CDR3 spans 14 residues. CDR3 residues: CASSLYRDNYGYTF. As DNA, the CDR3 is TGTGCCAGCAGCTTATATAGGGATAACTATGGCTACACCTTC.

V gene TRBV29-1 combines with J gene TRBJ2-5; D assignment may be TRBD1 or TRBD2 (5 bases each). The V end was cut by 6 bases, the J end by 4 bases, with 18 bases between. CDR3 size: 14 residues. In germline, CDR1 is SQVTM, CDR2 ANQGSEA. The CDR3 here is CSVAGTQGSETQYF. Written as DNA, the CDR3 is TGCAGCGTGGCCGGGACCCAAGGATCAGAGACCCAGTACTTC.

This chain uses TRBV3-1 (or the pseudogene TRBV3-2) with TRBJ1-1, with 7 bases matching TRBD1. The CDR3 has 16 residues. Germline CDR1 is LGHDT and CDR2 is YNNKEL (reference sequence). The trim removed 4 bases at V and 0 bases at J, leaving 8 bases unmatched. The CDR3 region has the DNA TGTGCCAGCAGCCCTCATAGGGGGCAGATGAACACTGAAGCTTTCTTT. As protein: CASSPHRGQMNTEAFF.

This clone qualifies as medium-sized (0.01 to 0.1%). The chain links TRBV15 to TRBJ2-2; D gene uncertain. The V end lost 0 bases, the J end lost 6 bases, and 5 bases lay between the germline ends. CDR1 and CDR2 (germline): LNHNV, YYDKDF (reference sequence). The CDR3 loop spans 13 amino acids. The CDR3 DNA reads TGTGCCACCAGCAGAGATCGGTCCGGGGAGCTGTTTTTT. This gives the protein CATSRDRSGELFF.

The chain recombines TRBV2 with TRBJ2-7; TRBD1 matches at 9 bases. The ends lost 2 bases at V and 11 bases at J; junction bases unmatched: 4. The CDR3 sequence is 12 residues long. The V gene's germline CDR1 is SNHLY and CDR2 FYNNEI. The DNA of the CDR3 is TGTGCCAGCAGTGAACCCGGGACAGGGAAGTACTTC. Its protein is CASSEPGTGKYF.

The DNA of the CDR3 is TGTGCCAGCACCGAGCGGGGCTTCTACAATGAGCAGTTCTTC. Its translation: CASTERGFYNEQFF. This chain connects TRBV27 to TRBJ2-1, with 7 nucleotides matching TRBD2. Germline V lookup: CDR1 MNHEY, CDR2 SMNVEV (reference sequence). The CDR3 has 14 amino acids. With V trimmed by 7 bases and J by 3 bases, 6 bases remained unmatched.

As concerns this clone: Compared with germline, one end of the junction differs, possibly owing to a read error. The chain couples TRBV12-3 or TRBV12-4 to TRBJ2-7; TRBD1 matches at 8 bases. The CDR3 has 13 residues. CDR3 amino acids: CASSFQGAYGQYF. The CDR3 DNA follows: TGTGCCAGCAGTTTTCAGGGGGCGTACGGGCAGTACTTC.

The chain carries TRBV3-1 (or the pseudogene TRBV3-2) and TRBJ1-6; 8 bases agree with TRBD1. With 0 bases clipped from V and 7 bases from J, the junction kept 11 bases outside the gene matches. The CDR3 has 18 residues. Germline CDR1 is LGHDT and CDR2 is YNNKEL (reference sequence). The CDR3 is CASSQDPRRAGGNSPLHF. CDR3 DNA: TGTGCCAGCAGCCAAGATCCCCGCCGGGCAGGGGGCAATTCACCCCTCCACTTT.

The chain recombines TRBV19 with TRBJ2-7; TRBD1 matches at 8 bases. There are 15 residues in the CDR3. Per germline, CDR1 LNHDA and CDR2 SQIVND (reference sequence). V lost 5 bases and J lost 2; bases outside the gene matches: 8. Written as DNA, the CDR3 is TGTGCCAGTAGTGGGCAGGGGACAGGTACCTACGAGCAGTACTTC. As protein: CASSGQGTGTYEQYF.

This clone was observed once. The chain combines TRBV19 with TRBJ2-5; possible D gene TRBD2, 6 bases. Per germline, CDR1 LNHDA and CDR2 SQIVND (reference sequence). Trimming cost V 6 bases and J 5 bases, with 13 bases left between them. The CDR3 is made up of 13 amino acids. The chain's CDR3 is CASRDTSRETQYF. The CDR3 nucleotides are TGTGCCAGTAGGGATACTAGCCGGGAGACCCAGTACTTC. The variable domain in full, with the rest retrieved from reference TRBV19 and TRBJ2-5, is DGGITQSPKYLFRKEGQNVTLSCEQNLNHDAMYWYRQDPGQGLRLIYYSQIVNDFQKGDIAEGYSVSREKKESFPLTVTSAQKNPTAFYLCASRDTSRETQYFGPGTRLLVL.

The chain links TRBV12-3 or TRBV12-4 to TRBJ1-1, with D maybe TRBD1 (5 bases). The CDR3 spans 12 residues. Trimming removed 6 bases from V and 6 bases from J, with 11 bases in between. The CDR3 nucleotides are TGTGCCAGCAGCCAAGACAGCCCTGAAGCTTTCTTT. Protein product: CASSQDSPEAFF.

The rearrangement links TRBV24-1 to TRBJ2-7; TRBD1 might be the D (5 bases). Looked up from germline, CDR1 is KGHDR and CDR2 is SFDVKD. Trimming cost V 3 bases and J 2 bases, with 13 bases left between them. The CDR3 extends over 15 amino acids. CDR3 coding DNA: TGTGCCACCAGTGATAGGGGCTCCCAACCCTACGAGCAGTACTTC. Its protein is CATSDRGSQPYEQYF.

The chain recombines TRBV4-2 with TRBJ2-1; D remains ambiguous. Germline CDR1 and CDR2: LGHNA and YNFKEQ. The CDR3 sequence is 16 residues long. V was shortened by 0 bases and J by 6 bases, with 15 bases between the two germline ends. CDR3 DNA: TGTGCCAGCAGCCAAGAAAAAGTCCGGATGGGCAATGAGCAGTTCTTC. Translating gives CASSQEKVRMGNEQFF.

Only a few counts were recorded for this clone. The gene calls are TRBV4-1 and TRBJ1-1; 8 nucleotides align to TRBD1. Germline values: CDR1 MGHRA, CDR2 YSYEKL. After removal of 1 base from V and 3 bases from J, the junction contained 13 bases not matched to a gene. This CDR3 is built from 18 residues. DNA for the CDR3: TGCGCCAGCAGCCAAGGGACGGCTCCCAGGGGGCCGGACACTGAAGCTTTCTTT. Protein product: CASSQGTAPRGPDTEAFF.

The chain carries TRBV10-3 and TRBJ2-3; D is possibly TRBD2 (6 bases). This CDR3 contains 15 residues. Germline V gene lookup returns CDR1 ENHRY and CDR2 SYGVKD. V was trimmed by 0 bases and J by 1 base, leaving 8 bases between them. The CDR3 spells CAISESTGGTDTQYF. The CDR3 DNA follows: TGTGCCATCAGTGAGTCGACGGGGGGCACAGATACGCAGTATTTT.

The gene calls are TRBV6-2 or TRBV6-3 and TRBJ1-5, with TRBD1 identical over 8 bases. CDR1 is MNHEY, CDR2 SVGEGT, per germline. With V trimmed by 6 bases and J by 4 bases, 5 bases remained unmatched. The CDR3 is 14 amino acids. DNA of the CDR3: TGTGCCAGCAGCAAGACAGGGGAAAATCAGCCCCAGCATTTT. It yields the protein CASSKTGENQPQHF.

This chain links TRBV3-1 (or the pseudogene TRBV3-2) with TRBJ2-2; D gene unclear. The length of the CDR3 is 16 residues. V lost 1 base and J lost 1, with 10 bases in between. The germline CDR1 and CDR2 sequences are LGHDT and YNNKEL (reference sequence). The CDR3 DNA reads TGTGCCAGCAGCCAAGTTTTACAGTTGAACACCGGGGAGCTGTTTTTT. It codes for CASSQVLQLNTGELFF.

This chain uses TRBV29-1 with TRBJ2-1; either TRBD1 or TRBD2 may fit D (6 bases each). Trimming took 7 bases from V and 5 from J, leaving 9 bases between them. CDR3 length: 11 residues. Germline CDR1 reads SQVTM; CDR2 reads ANQGSEA. CDR3 sequence: CSAGGNNEQFF. The CDR3 DNA sequence: TGCAGCGCCGGGGGCAACAATGAGCAGTTCTTC.

The V gene is TRBV5-5, the J gene TRBJ2-7, with 8 bases matching TRBD1. This CDR3 region has 16 residues. From germline, CDR1 is SGHKS and CDR2 YYEKEE (reference sequence). V lost 0 bases, J lost 4 bases, and 9 bases stayed unmatched. This chain's CDR3 is CASSLASGTGGYEQYF. As DNA, the CDR3 is TGTGCCAGCAGCTTGGCCTCAGGGACAGGTGGATACGAGCAGTACTTC.

The V call is TRBV2, the J call TRBJ1-2; no clear D gene. Germline lookup yields CDR1 SNHLY and CDR2 FYNNEI. CDR3 length equals 10 residues. V was trimmed by 6 bases and J by 8 bases, leaving 7 bases between them. CDR3 DNA sequence: TGTGCCAGCAGGGGCAACGGCTACACCTTC. Protein product: CASRGNGYTF. The full variable domain, rest sourced from reference TRBV2 and TRBJ1-2, is EPEVTQTPSHQVTQMGQEVILRCVPISNHLYFYWYRQILGQKVEFLVSFYNNEISEKSEIFDDQFSVERPDGSNFTLKIRSTKLEDSAMYFCASRGNGYTFGSGTRLTVV.

The chain couples TRBV7-2 to TRBJ2-7, with D possibly being TRBD2 (5 bases). This CDR3 has 13 amino acids. Germline-derived CDR1 and CDR2 are SGHTA and FQGNSA. V was clipped by 2 bases and J by 5 bases, with 10 bases between them. The CDR3 loop reads CASSLLRANEQYF. DNA of the CDR3: TGTGCCAGCAGCTTATTGCGGGCGAACGAGCAGTACTTC.